The 5 T cell receptor beta chains presented below share a single source sample, sequenced in a study of cytomegalovirus exposure and HLA in healthy donors. Researchers ran the PCR with 60 Vbeta and 13 Jbeta primers. The method was immunoSEQ multiplex PCR; TCRdb's version includes in-frame clones alone and lacks a portion of them. The profile covers approximately 76,000 clones, with roughly two thirds appearing a single time and 15% to 20% taken by the ten largest. The sequencing sample was made of PBMCs. The receptors derive from a middle-aged woman in good health and CMV-seropositive.

The rearrangement joins TRBV5-1 to TRBJ2-7; 7 nucleotides agree with TRBD1. Germline trimming cut 4 bases from V and 3 bases from J; bases unmatched to any gene: 13. There are 16 residues in the CDR3. Germline-derived CDR1 and CDR2 are SGHRS and YFSETQ. The CDR3 protein is CASSHGPGQVDYEQYF. In DNA form, the CDR3 reads TGCGCCAGCAGCCATGGCCCAGGACAGGTCGACTACGAGCAGTACTTC.

V usage is TRBV7-2 and J usage is TRBJ2-1; the match to TRBD2 covers 9 bases. CDR1 and CDR2 from the germline V gene are SGHTA and FQGNSA. The V gene end was trimmed by 9 bases and the J gene end by 4 bases; junction bases not matched to a gene: 7. This CDR3 has 14 amino acids. This chain's CDR3 is CASQPGLAYNEQFF. CDR3 DNA sequence: TGTGCCAGTCAACCGGGACTAGCTTACAATGAGCAGTTCTTC.

The gene calls are TRBV6-5 and TRBJ1-5, with 7 bases matching TRBD1. The CDR3 has 13 amino acids. V gave up 6 bases and J gave up 7 bases; unmatched junction bases: 6. The germline CDR1 and CDR2 sequences are MNHEY and SVGAGI. The CDR3 coding sequence is TGTGCCAGCAGGACAGGGCTAACGCAGCCCCAGCATTTT. Translated, it gives CASRTGLTQPQHF.

This chain joins TRBV4-3 and TRBJ2-4, with 9 nucleotides matching TRBD1. Germline assignment: CDR1 LGHNA and CDR2 YSLEER. The CDR3 spans 15 residues. V shed 0 bases, J shed 6 bases, and the junction held 3 bases outside the gene matches. The CDR3: CASSQDGTGPNIQYF. The CDR3 DNA follows: TGCGCCAGCAGCCAAGACGGGACAGGGCCAAACATTCAGTACTTC.

The chain combines TRBV2 with TRBJ1-6; D is unresolved. Germline V gene lookup returns CDR1 SNHLY and CDR2 FYNNEI. This CDR3 has 15 amino acids. V was pared by 7 bases and J by 7 bases, with 17 bases between. For the CDR3, the DNA is TGTGCCAGCAACCAGTGGGCCGTTGGAAATTCACCCCTCCACTTT. This sequence encodes CASNQWAVGNSPLHF.